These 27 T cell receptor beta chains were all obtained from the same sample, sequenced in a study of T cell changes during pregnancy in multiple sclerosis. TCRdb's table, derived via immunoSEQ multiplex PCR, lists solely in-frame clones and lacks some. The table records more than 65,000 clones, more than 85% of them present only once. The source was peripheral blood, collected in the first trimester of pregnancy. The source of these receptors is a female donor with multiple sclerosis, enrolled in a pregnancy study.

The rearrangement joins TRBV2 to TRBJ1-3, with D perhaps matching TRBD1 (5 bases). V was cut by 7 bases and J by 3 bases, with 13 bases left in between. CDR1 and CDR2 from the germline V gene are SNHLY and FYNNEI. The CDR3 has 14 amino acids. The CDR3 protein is CASTERTHGNTIYF. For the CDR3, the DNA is TGTGCCAGCACCGAACGGACACATGGAAACACCATATATTTT.

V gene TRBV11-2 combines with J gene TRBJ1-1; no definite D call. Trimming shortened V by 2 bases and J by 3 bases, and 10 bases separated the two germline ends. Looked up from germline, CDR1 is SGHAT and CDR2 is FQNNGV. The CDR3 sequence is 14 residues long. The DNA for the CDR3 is TGTGCCAGCAGCTTAACATTTCGGGACACTGAAGCTTTCTTT. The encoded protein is CASSLTFRDTEAFF.

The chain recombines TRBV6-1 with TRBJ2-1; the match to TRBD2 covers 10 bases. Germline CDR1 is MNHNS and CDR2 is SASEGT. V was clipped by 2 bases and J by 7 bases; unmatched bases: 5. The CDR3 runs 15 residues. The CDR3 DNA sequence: TGTGCCAGCAGTGAAAGGACTAGCGGCAGGAATGAGCAGTTCTTC. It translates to CASSERTSGRNEQFF.

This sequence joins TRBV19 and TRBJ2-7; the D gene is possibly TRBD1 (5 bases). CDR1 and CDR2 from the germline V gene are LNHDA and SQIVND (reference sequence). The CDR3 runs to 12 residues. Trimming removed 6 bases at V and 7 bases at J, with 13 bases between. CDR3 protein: CASSPGAGEQYF. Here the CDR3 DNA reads TGTGCCAGTAGCCCTGGGGCCGGGGAGCAGTACTTC. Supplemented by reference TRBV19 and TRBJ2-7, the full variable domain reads DGGITQSPKYLFRKEGQNVTLSCEQNLNHDAMYWYRQDPGQGLRLIYYSQIVNDFQKGDIAEGYSVSREKKESFPLTVTSAQKNPTAFYLCASSPGAGEQYFGPGTRLTVT.

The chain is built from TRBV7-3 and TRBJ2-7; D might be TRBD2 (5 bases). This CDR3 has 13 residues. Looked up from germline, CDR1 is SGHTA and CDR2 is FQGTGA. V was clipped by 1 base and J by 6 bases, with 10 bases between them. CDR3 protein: CASSLNEGGEQYF. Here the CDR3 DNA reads TGTGCCAGCAGCTTAAATGAGGGTGGCGAGCAGTACTTC. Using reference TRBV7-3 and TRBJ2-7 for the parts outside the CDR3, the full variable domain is GAGVSQTPSNKVTEKGKYVELRCDPISGHTALYWYRQSLGQGPEFLIYFQGTGAADDSGLPNDRFFAVRPEGSVSTLKIQRTERGDSAVYLCASSLNEGGEQYFGPGTRLTVT.

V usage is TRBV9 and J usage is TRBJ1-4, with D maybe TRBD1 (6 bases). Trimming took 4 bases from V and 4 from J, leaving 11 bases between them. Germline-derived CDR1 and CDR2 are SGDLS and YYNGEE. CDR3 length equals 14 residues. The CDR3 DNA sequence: TGTGCCAGCAGCCCCGGACAGAGTAATGAAAAACTGTTTTTT. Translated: CASSPGQSNEKLFF.

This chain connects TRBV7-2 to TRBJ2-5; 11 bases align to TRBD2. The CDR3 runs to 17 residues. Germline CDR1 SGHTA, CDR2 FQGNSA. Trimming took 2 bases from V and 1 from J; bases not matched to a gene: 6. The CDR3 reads CASSLRLAGGFQETQYF. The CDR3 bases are TGTGCCAGCAGCTTAAGGCTAGCGGGAGGTTTCCAAGAGACCCAGTACTTC.

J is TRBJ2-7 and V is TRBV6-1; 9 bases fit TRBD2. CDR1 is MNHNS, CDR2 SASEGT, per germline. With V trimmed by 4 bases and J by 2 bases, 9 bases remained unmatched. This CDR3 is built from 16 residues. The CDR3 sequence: CASSAIAGAVAYEQYF. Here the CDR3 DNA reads TGTGCCAGCAGTGCTATAGCGGGAGCCGTGGCCTACGAGCAGTACTTC.

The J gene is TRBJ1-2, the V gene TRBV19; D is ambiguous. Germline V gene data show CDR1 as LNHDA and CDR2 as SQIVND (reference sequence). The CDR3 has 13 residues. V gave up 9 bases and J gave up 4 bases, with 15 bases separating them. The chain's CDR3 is CASKYYMGYGYTF. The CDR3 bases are TGTGCCAGCAAATACTACATGGGCTATGGCTACACCTTC. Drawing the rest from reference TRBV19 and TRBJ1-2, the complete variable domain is DGGITQSPKYLFRKEGQNVTLSCEQNLNHDAMYWYRQDPGQGLRLIYYSQIVNDFQKGDIAEGYSVSREKKESFPLTVTSAQKNPTAFYLCASKYYMGYGYTFGSGTRLTVV.

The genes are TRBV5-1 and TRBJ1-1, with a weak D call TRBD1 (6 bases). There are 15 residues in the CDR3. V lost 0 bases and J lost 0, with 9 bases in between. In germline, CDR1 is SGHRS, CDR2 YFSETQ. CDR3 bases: TGCGCCAGCAGCTTGGGGGGGCAGTTGAACACTGAAGCTTTCTTT. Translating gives CASSLGGQLNTEAFF.

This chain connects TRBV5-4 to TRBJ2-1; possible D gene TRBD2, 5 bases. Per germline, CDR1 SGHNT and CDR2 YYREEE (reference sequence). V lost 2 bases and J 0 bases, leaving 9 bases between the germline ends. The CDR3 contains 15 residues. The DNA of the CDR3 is TGTGCCAGCAGCTTAAGCGGTTTCTCCTACAATGAGCAGTTCTTC. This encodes CASSLSGFSYNEQFF.

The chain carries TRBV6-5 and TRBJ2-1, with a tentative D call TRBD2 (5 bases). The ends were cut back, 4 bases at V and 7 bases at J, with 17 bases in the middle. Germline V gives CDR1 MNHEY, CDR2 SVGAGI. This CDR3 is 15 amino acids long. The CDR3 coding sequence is TGTGCCAGCAGTTCCGCGGGTCTTGGTTTGAATGAGCAGTTCTTC. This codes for CASSSAGLGLNEQFF.

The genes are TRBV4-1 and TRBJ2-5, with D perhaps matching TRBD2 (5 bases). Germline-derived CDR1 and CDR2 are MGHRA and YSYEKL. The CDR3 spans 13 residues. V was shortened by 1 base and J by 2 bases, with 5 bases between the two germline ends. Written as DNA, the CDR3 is TGCGCCAGCAGCCAAGGGGAGCAAGAGACCCAGTACTTC. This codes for CASSQGEQETQYF.

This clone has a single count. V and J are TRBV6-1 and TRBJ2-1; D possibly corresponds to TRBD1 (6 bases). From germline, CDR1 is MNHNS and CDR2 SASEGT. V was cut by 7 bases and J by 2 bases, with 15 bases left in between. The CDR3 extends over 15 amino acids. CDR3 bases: TGTGCCAGCAACCGACAGGACCCAACCTACAATGAGCAGTTCTTC. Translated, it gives CASNRQDPTYNEQFF.

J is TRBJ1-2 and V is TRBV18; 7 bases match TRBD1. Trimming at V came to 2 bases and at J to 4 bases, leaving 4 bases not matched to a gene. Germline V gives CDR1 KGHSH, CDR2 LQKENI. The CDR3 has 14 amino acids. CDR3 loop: CASSPSQGVYGYTF. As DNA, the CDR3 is TGTGCCAGCTCACCAAGCCAGGGGGTCTATGGCTACACCTTC.

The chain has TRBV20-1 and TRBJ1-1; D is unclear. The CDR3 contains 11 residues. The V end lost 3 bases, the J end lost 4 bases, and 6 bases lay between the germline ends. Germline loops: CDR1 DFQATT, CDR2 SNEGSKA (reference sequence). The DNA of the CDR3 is TGCAGTGCTAGGGGCAGCACTGAAGCTTTCTTT. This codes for CSARGSTEAFF.

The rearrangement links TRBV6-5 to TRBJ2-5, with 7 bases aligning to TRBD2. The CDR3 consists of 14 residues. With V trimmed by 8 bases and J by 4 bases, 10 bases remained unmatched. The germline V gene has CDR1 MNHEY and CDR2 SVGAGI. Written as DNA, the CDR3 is TGTGCCAGCGGGCGGGGGTCCCCGGGAGAGACCCAGTACTTC. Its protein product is CASGRGSPGETQYF.

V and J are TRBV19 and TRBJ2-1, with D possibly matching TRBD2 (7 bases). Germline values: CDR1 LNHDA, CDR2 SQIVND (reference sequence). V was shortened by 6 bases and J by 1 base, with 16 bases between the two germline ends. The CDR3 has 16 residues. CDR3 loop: CASRGGLADSYNEQFF. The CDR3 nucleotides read TGTGCCAGTAGAGGGGGGCTAGCGGATTCCTACAATGAGCAGTTCTTC.

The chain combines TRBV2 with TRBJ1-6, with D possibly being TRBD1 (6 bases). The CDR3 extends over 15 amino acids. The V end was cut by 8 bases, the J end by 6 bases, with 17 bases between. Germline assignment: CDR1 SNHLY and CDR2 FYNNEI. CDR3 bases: TGTGCCAGCCAGACAGGCGGTGTGAGTAATTCACCCCTCCACTTT. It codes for CASQTGGVSNSPLHF.

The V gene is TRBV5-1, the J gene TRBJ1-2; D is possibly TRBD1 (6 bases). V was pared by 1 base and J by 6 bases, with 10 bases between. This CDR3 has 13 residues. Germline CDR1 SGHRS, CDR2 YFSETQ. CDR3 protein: CASSLWAGDGYTF. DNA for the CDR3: TGCGCCAGCAGCTTGTGGGCAGGGGATGGCTACACCTTC. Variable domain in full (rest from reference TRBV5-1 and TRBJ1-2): KAGVTQTPRYLIKTRGQQVTLSCSPISGHRSVSWYQQTPGQGLQFLFEYFSETQRNKGNFPGRFSGRQFSNSRSEMNVSTLELGDSALYLCASSLWAGDGYTFGSGTRLTVV.

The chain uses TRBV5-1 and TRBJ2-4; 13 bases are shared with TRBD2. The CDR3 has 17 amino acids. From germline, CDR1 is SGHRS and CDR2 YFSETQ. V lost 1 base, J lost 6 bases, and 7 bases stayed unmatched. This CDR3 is CASSLSTSGGAGNIQYF. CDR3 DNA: TGCGCCAGCAGCTTGAGTACTAGCGGGGGGGCCGGAAACATTCAGTACTTC.

CDR3 bases: TGTGCCTGGAATCTGAGGGCCACTGAAGCTTTCTTT. Its translation: CAWNLRATEAFF. This rearrangement joins TRBV30 to TRBJ1-1; D is ambiguous. CDR3 length: 12 residues. Trimming cost V 4 bases and J 4 bases, with 10 bases left between them. Germline CDR1 GTSNPN, CDR2 SVGIG (reference sequence).

This CDR3 is CASSRDRGYTGELFF. DNA of the CDR3: TGCGCCAGCAGCAGGGACAGGGGATACACCGGGGAGCTGTTTTTT. This chain uses TRBV5-1 with TRBJ2-2, with 10 bases fitting TRBD1. Trimming took 4 bases from V and 3 from J; bases not matched to a gene: 3. Germline assignment: CDR1 SGHRS and CDR2 YFSETQ. The CDR3 has 15 residues.

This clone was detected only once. CDR3 region: CASSLGAAGGDEQFF. In DNA, the CDR3 is TGTGCCAGCAGCTTAGGAGCGGCCGGAGGGGATGAGCAGTTCTTC. V usage is TRBV7-7 and J usage is TRBJ2-1; tentatively, D is TRBD2 (6 bases). The germline gives CDR1 SSHAT, CDR2 FNYEAQ (reference sequence). Trimming removed 1 base from V and 8 bases from J, with 15 bases in between. This CDR3 region has 15 residues.

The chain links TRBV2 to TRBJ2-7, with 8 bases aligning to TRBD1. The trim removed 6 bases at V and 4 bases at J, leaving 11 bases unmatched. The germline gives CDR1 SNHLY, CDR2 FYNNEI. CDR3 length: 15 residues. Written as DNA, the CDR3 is TGTGCCAGCAGCGCAGTCGAGACAGGGGTTTACGAGCAGTACTTC. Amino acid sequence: CASSAVETGVYEQYF. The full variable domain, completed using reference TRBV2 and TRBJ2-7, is EPEVTQTPSHQVTQMGQEVILRCVPISNHLYFYWYRQILGQKVEFLVSFYNNEISEKSEIFDDQFSVERPDGSNFTLKIRSTKLEDSAMYFCASSAVETGVYEQYFGPGTRLTVT.

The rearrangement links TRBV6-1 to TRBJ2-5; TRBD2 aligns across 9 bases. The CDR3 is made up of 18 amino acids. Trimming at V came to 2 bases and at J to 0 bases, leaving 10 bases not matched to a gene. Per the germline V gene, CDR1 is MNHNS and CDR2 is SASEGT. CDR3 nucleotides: TGTGCCAGCAGTGAACCCCGGACTAGCGCGGGGTACCAAGAGACCCAGTACTTC. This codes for CASSEPRTSAGYQETQYF.

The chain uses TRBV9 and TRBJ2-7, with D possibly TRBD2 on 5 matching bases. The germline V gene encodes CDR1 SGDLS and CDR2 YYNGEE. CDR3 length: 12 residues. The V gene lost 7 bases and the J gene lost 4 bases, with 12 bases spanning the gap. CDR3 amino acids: CASGPGLYEQYF. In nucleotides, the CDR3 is TGTGCCAGCGGGCCTGGACTGTACGAGCAGTACTTC.